The clone carrying this T cell receptor beta chain was recorded many times. Using around 10 ml of fresh peripheral blood, PBMCs were prepared. These data come from a study of T cells in Graves' hyperthyroidism and ophthalmopathy. TCR beta CDR3 regions were amplified from RNA. With the HTBI primer set, the TCR CDR3 went through a first round of RT-PCR. TCRdb re-derived calls from the multiplex PCR reads in MiXCR, one entry per CDR3 protein. The table has about 690,000 distinct CDR3 sequences, 15% to 20% seen once. The TCR originated in a man aged 45-60 years with Graves' hyperthyroidism. Sequenced material: blood.

CDR3 nucleotide sequence: TGTGCCAGCAGCTTAACCTCCGGGGAGCTGTTTTTT. It encodes CASSLTSGELFF. The gene calls are TRBV7-3 and TRBJ2-2; D is ambiguous. Between the trimmed V and J ends, which lost 0 bases and 6 bases, there was a span of 2 bases. The germline V gene encodes CDR1 SGHTA and CDR2 FQGTGA. The CDR3 consists of 12 residues.